What follows are 24 T cell receptor beta chains derived from one specimen sequenced in a study of T cell responses to AZD1222 COVID-19 vaccine. Libraries were prepared by immunoSEQ multiplex PCR; TCRdb keeps only in-frame clonotypes and omits some of them. In the table there are approximately 130,000 clones, 80% to 95% of which are singletons. The sequenced sample was peripheral blood, obtained on day 0 of AZD1222 vaccination. The receptor set was obtained from an adult in good health.

The rearrangement joins TRBV5-4 to TRBJ2-5; a weak D match, TRBD2 (6 bases). There are 14 residues in the CDR3. The V gene lost 0 bases and the J gene lost 5 bases, with 11 bases spanning the gap. Germline assignment: CDR1 SGHNT and CDR2 YYREEE (reference sequence). The CDR3 here is CASSLGEVFETQYF. CDR3 DNA: TGTGCCAGCAGCTTGGGGGAGGTGTTTGAGACCCAGTACTTC.

The V call is TRBV9, the J call TRBJ2-7; 8 bases line up with TRBD1. V lost 4 bases, J lost 3 bases, and 9 bases stayed unmatched. CDR1 and CDR2 (germline): SGDLS, YYNGEE. There are 15 residues in the CDR3. The CDR3 coding sequence is TGTGCCAGCAGCACCCGACAGGGGCCCCTCTACGAGCAGTACTTC. Protein sequence: CASSTRQGPLYEQYF.

This clone was detected once. This same CDR3 is encoded by further DNA sequences in the sample. This chain connects TRBV5-1 to TRBJ1-4, with TRBD1 identical over 10 bases. V trimming: 0 bases; J trimming: 6 bases; junction bases outside the gene matches: 2. The CDR3 runs to 15 residues. Germline V gives CDR1 SGHRS, CDR2 YFSETQ. CDR3 in amino acids: CASSLAGTGDEKLFF. In DNA form, the CDR3 reads TGCGCCAGCAGCTTGGCGGGGACAGGGGATGAAAAACTGTTTTTT.

This chain connects TRBV7-3 to TRBJ1-2; D possibly corresponds to TRBD1 (5 bases). In germline, CDR1 is SGHTA, CDR2 FQGTGA. The CDR3 spans 15 residues. Trimming cost V 5 bases and J 6 bases, with 19 bases left between them. The CDR3 sequence: CASSPIPGATDGYTF. The DNA of the CDR3 is TGTGCCAGCAGCCCTATTCCCGGGGCAACGGATGGCTACACCTTC.

The chain links TRBV7-9 to TRBJ1-4; 8 positions match TRBD1. The CDR3 contains 19 residues. The germline gives CDR1 SEHNR, CDR2 FQNEAQ (reference sequence). V dropped 0 bases and J dropped 3; count of bases not matched to a gene: 12. CDR3 sequence: CASSLASTGGSMANEKLFF. The CDR3 DNA is TGTGCCAGCAGCTTAGCCTCAACAGGGGGAAGTATGGCTAATGAAAAACTGTTTTTT.

This sequence joins TRBV27 and TRBJ2-5, with unresolved D. CDR3 length: 12 residues. The ends were cut back, 8 bases at V and 0 bases at J, with 7 bases in the middle. Germline assignment: CDR1 MNHEY and CDR2 SMNVEV (reference sequence). Here the CDR3 DNA reads TGTGCCAGCGGGCGGTACCAAGAGACCCAGTACTTC. It codes for CASGRYQETQYF.

The chain couples TRBV7-9 to TRBJ2-1, with TRBD1 matching 10 bases. Germline V gives CDR1 SEHNR, CDR2 FQNEAQ (reference sequence). The junction had 12 bases not matched to a gene; V was cut back by 4 bases and J by 6 bases. CDR3 length equals 17 residues. CDR3 in amino acids: CASSSRTGQGYINEQFF. The CDR3 DNA reads as TGTGCCAGCAGCTCTCGGACGGGACAGGGGTACATCAATGAGCAGTTCTTC.

The V call is TRBV28, the J call TRBJ1-2; TRBD1 is a possible D gene (5 bases). The germline V and J ends were trimmed by 3 bases and 8 bases, with 10 bases remaining between them. The CDR3 covers 12 residues. From germline, CDR1 is MDHEN and CDR2 SYDVKM. CDR3 sequence: CASSLGREGYTF. The CDR3 DNA sequence: TGTGCCAGCAGTTTGGGCAGGGAAGGCTACACCTTC.

This clone was counted a single time. This sequence joins TRBV21-1 and TRBJ2-1; the table calls TRBD2, which could not be checked here. TRBV21-1 is shown as a pseudogene. The CDR3 contains 17 residues. CDR3 loop: CASSLLGGRTFYNEQFF. Here the CDR3 DNA reads TGTGCCAGCAGCCTCCTCGGGGGGAGGACCTTCTACAATGAGCAGTTCTTC.

The rearrangement links TRBV7-3 to TRBJ1-1, with D possibly matching TRBD1 (5 bases). Germline loops: CDR1 SGHTA, CDR2 FQGTGA. V was trimmed by 2 bases and J by 7 bases, leaving 20 bases between them. The CDR3 is 16 residues long. CDR3 coding DNA: TGTGCCAGCAGCTTACGGCAGGGCGGAGGGTTTCTTGAAGCTTTCTTT. Translating it yields CASSLRQGGGFLEAFF.

The chain is built from TRBV11-2 and TRBJ1-1; tentative D call: TRBD1 (6 bases). CDR1 SGHAT and CDR2 FQNNGV come from the germline V gene. The V end was cut by 6 bases, the J end by 1 base, with 9 bases between. CDR3 length: 13 amino acids. The CDR3 DNA reads as TGTGCCAGCAGAATACAGGGGAACACTGAAGCTTTCTTT. Its translation is CASRIQGNTEAFF.

The chain recombines TRBV18 with TRBJ2-5; D is unclear. The V end was cut by 3 bases, the J end by 5 bases, with 10 bases between. The CDR3 is 13 residues long. Germline V gives CDR1 KGHSH, CDR2 LQKENI. The CDR3 region has the DNA TGTGCCAGCTCACCTAGCCGGAGTGAGACCCAGTACTTC. Protein sequence: CASSPSRSETQYF. Full variable domain (outside the CDR3, taken from reference TRBV18 and TRBJ2-5): NAGVMQNPRHLVRRRGQEARLRCSPMKGHSHVYWYRQLPEEGLKFMVYLQKENIIDESGMPKERFSAEFPKEGPSILRIQQVVRGDSAAYFCASSPSRSETQYFGPGTRLLVL.

The chain links TRBV30 to TRBJ1-2; 9 bases map to TRBD1. The germline V gene has CDR1 GTSNPN and CDR2 SVGIG (reference sequence). This CDR3 spans 11 amino acids. CDR3 sequence (DNA): TGTGCGGCGGGGACAGGGAAGGGCTACACCTTC. This translates into CAAGTGKGYTF.

The rearrangement uses TRBV5-5 and TRBJ2-7; a weak D match, TRBD1 (6 bases). The V end was cut by 0 bases, the J end by 0 bases, with 10 bases between. The CDR3 contains 15 residues. Germline V lookup: CDR1 SGHKS, CDR2 YYEKEE (reference sequence). CDR3 residues: CASSLAGVSSYEQYF. The CDR3 DNA reads TGTGCCAGCAGCTTGGCAGGGGTCAGCTCCTACGAGCAGTACTTC. Full variable domain (remainder filled in from reference TRBV5-5 and TRBJ2-7): DAGVTQSPTHLIKTRGQQVTLRCSPISGHKSVSWYQQVLGQGPQFIFQYYEKEERGRGNFPDRFSARQFPNYSSELNVNALLLGDSALYLCASSLAGVSSYEQYFGPGTRLTVT.

This sequence joins TRBV6-5 and TRBJ2-7; D unclear. Trimming removed 0 bases at V and 3 bases at J, with 12 bases between. The germline V gene has CDR1 MNHEY and CDR2 SVGAGI. The CDR3 is 15 residues long. The CDR3 region is CASSYSKAAYYEQYF. The CDR3 DNA follows: TGTGCCAGCAGTTACTCGAAAGCAGCATACTACGAGCAGTACTTC.

V is TRBV28 and J is TRBJ2-7; the match to TRBD2 covers 8 bases. The germline V gene has CDR1 MDHEN and CDR2 SYDVKM. The CDR3 loop spans 16 amino acids. V shed 2 bases and J 3 bases; nucleotides not matched to a gene: 9. The CDR3 region is CASSLPPASGYYEQYF. The CDR3 coding sequence is TGTGCCAGCAGTTTACCCCCTGCTAGCGGGTACTACGAGCAGTACTTC.

The chain employs TRBV5-1 and TRBJ2-5; TRBD2 matches at 11 bases. With 0 bases clipped from V and 5 bases from J, the junction kept 12 bases outside the gene matches. Germline V gene data show CDR1 as SGHRS and CDR2 as YFSETQ. The CDR3 spans 18 residues. The CDR3 DNA follows: TGCGCCAGCAGCTTGGGGACTAGCGGGCGCTGGAGAGGGGAGACCCAGTACTTC. This gives the protein CASSLGTSGRWRGETQYF.

The CDR3 sequence: CASSHGQGAKNTGELFF. CDR3 nucleotides: TGTGCCAGCAGCCATGGACAGGGGGCGAAGAACACCGGGGAGCTGTTTTTT. The chain combines TRBV4-2 with TRBJ2-2; 11 bases map to TRBD1. Losses at the gene ends were 3 bases for V and 1 base for J; bases not matched to a gene: 4. This CDR3 has 17 amino acids. From germline, CDR1 is LGHNA and CDR2 YNFKEQ.

Remarks on this clone: At the DNA level, this CDR3 is encoded by other sequences in the same sample as well. The J gene is TRBJ1-5, the V gene TRBV5-1; 7 bases align to TRBD1. The J segment lost 5 bases and the V segment lost 2 bases, leaving 1 base of the junction unmatched. There are 13 residues in the CDR3. Per germline, CDR1 SGHRS and CDR2 YFSETQ. CDR3 in DNA: TGCGCCAGCAGCTTTACAGGGGATCAGCCCCAGCATTTT. Its translation: CASSFTGDQPQHF.

The V call is TRBV7-8, the J call TRBJ2-5; D not resolved. The germline V gene encodes CDR1 SGHVS and CDR2 FQNEAQ. The CDR3 spans 12 residues. The V end lost 4 bases, the J end lost 2 bases, and 5 bases lay between the germline ends. CDR3 sequence: CASSWSQETQYF. The CDR3 region has the DNA TGTGCCAGCAGCTGGAGTCAAGAGACCCAGTACTTC.

V usage is TRBV15 and J usage is TRBJ1-1; D is possibly TRBD1 (6 bases). Germline V gene sequence: CDR1 LNHNV, CDR2 YYDKDF (reference sequence). The ends were cut back, 0 bases at V and 2 bases at J, with 19 bases in the middle. There are 18 residues in the CDR3. The CDR3 DNA reads as TGTGCCACCAGCAGAGATGCCCGCGACAGGCAGGGAAACACTGAAGCTTTCTTT. This gives the protein CATSRDARDRQGNTEAFF.

CDR3 sequence reads: CASRLGLLYEQYF. Written as DNA, the CDR3 is TGTGCCAGCAGGCTGGGTCTGTTGTACGAGCAGTACTTC. J is TRBJ2-7 and V is TRBV6-6; no definite D call. CDR1 MNHNY and CDR2 SVGAGI come from the germline V gene (reference sequence). The CDR3 loop spans 13 amino acids. Trimming pared 6 bases from V and 4 bases from J, leaving 13 bases between.

This clone was recorded only once. The V gene is TRBV29-1, the J gene TRBJ2-3, with 10 bases matching TRBD2. CDR3 length: 13 amino acids. Germline V gene lookup returns CDR1 SQVTM and CDR2 ANQGSEA. The ends lost 2 bases at V and 7 bases at J; junction bases unmatched: 3. The chain's CDR3 is CSVETSGTHTQYF. The CDR3 DNA follows: TGCAGCGTTGAAACTAGCGGGACTCATACGCAGTATTTT.

The chain recombines TRBV28 with TRBJ1-2, with 8 bases that match TRBD1. The CDR3 has 14 amino acids. Looked up from germline, CDR1 is MDHEN and CDR2 is SYDVKM. With 6 bases clipped from V and 3 bases from J, the junction kept 6 bases outside the gene matches. CDR3 nucleotide sequence: TGTGCCAGCAGACCAGGGGGCTTGGACTATGGCTACACCTTC. Amino acids: CASRPGGLDYGYTF.